Listed below are T cell receptor beta chains from one sample, sequenced in a study of cytomegalovirus exposure and HLA in healthy donors. TCRdb keeps only in-frame clones here, not all; method: immunoSEQ multiplex PCR. The sample lists 150,000 to 180,000 clones; around 84% were seen once. The sequencing input was PBMCs. Receptor source: a human donor in good health. The CDR3 runs from the conserved cysteine through the conserved F or W.

>TRBV28
CASSLLFSPQHF
>TRBV10-2
CAILTRDSRGNSYEQYF
>TRBV5-1
CASSSHSKTSGAYNEQFF
>TRBV20-1
CSTDVDYGYTF
>TRBV19
CATKIAGATDTQYF
>TRBV2
CASSGQGAITGELFF
>TRBV11-2
CASTRNRGDTGELFF
>TRBV27
CASMSWTGGASNSPLHF
>TRBV5-1
CASSLGGTSSDTQYF
>TRBV18
CASSPSAGSTETQYF
>TRBV5-6
CASSLGHSYEQYF
>TRBV15
CATSTDWGSGGLGETQYF
>TRBV7-3
CASSYAGTVYNEQFF
>TRBV4-1
CASSRTSGRNEQFF
>TRBV11-1
CASTSDGGKYEQYF
>TRBV18
CASSPATSGNTIYF
>TRBV13
CASSFLRGLAGRYEQYF
>TRBV16
CASSHTQGNLQAFF
>TRBV10-2
CASSTGNSGNTIYF
>TRBV27
CASSLRGRADNTIYF
>TRBV7-8
CASSLGLIQETQYF
>TRBV7-3
CASSLTRGEKLFF
>TRBV30
CAWSVLFPGLTEAFF
>TRBV12-5
CASGSKPTGTGDQPQHF
>TRBV6-6
CASTGATGWSEKLFF
>TRBV29-1
CSVRTGSTDQPQHF
>TRBV14
CASSRQGERSNQPQHF
>TRBV27
CASSSGTGYEQYF
>TRBV6-5
CASRSQGTGANVLTF
>TRBV19
CASSPRESWQETQYF
>TRBV27
CASSLVRQREKLFF
>TRBV7-7
CASSSEGVGGELFF
>TRBV9
CASSLNQGTEAFF
>TRBV28
CASISGSAQGYNEQFF
>TRBV5-1
CASSLLAGAGEQFF
>TRBV28
CASSPVGTRKGNEQYF
>TRBV15
CATSTQGGTEAFF
>TRBV7-9
CASSLSISEYNEQFF
>TRBV30
CAWSGGWDRANNYGYTF
>TRBV5-1
CASSLAQGSGSYEQYF
>TRBV19
CASLTGSGYTF
>TRBV4-1
CASSQGPRLGGLTGELFF
>TRBV5-8
CASSLGHAPGPQHF
>TRBV28
CASSLLRTGGNGYTF
>TRBV28
CASRQGAVEAFF
>TRBV6-1
CASSDVRYEQFF
>TRBV29-1
CSVESGSNQPQHF
>TRBV28
CASSRSGGLAYNEQFF
>TRBV28
CASSPPQAGGYTGELFF
>TRBV7-9
CASSLVTNYGYTF
>TRBV10-2
CASSARDRVVYEQYF